The 27 T cell receptor beta chains below all came from one sample that was sequenced in a study of blood T cell repertoires in COVID-19. Data came from immunoSEQ multiplex PCR; TCRdb stores just in-frame clones and leaves some out. The sample has a few hundred thousand clones, approximately 86% seen once. Specimen: peripheral blood. The receptors derive from a man aged 40-49 years who had recovered from COVID-19.

V and J are TRBV6-1 and TRBJ1-1; D is unresolved. V was clipped by 2 bases and J by 1 base, with 11 bases between them. The CDR3 covers 15 residues. CDR1 and CDR2 from the germline V gene are MNHNS and SASEGT. Here the CDR3 reads CASSESIGWNTEAFF. As DNA, the CDR3 is TGTGCCAGCAGTGAATCCATCGGGTGGAACACTGAAGCTTTCTTT.

The chain combines TRBV6-5 with TRBJ1-6; 11 bases align to TRBD1. V shed 8 bases and J 8 bases; nucleotides not matched to a gene: 2. The CDR3 is made up of 13 amino acids. The germline CDR1 and CDR2 sequences are MNHEY and SVGAGI. CDR3 amino acids: CASRDRGYSPLHF. In DNA, the CDR3 is TGTGCCAGCCGGGACAGGGGGTATTCACCCCTCCACTTT.

Notes on this clone: The junction shows a germline mismatch at one end, possibly a read error. The rearrangement links TRBV5-1 to TRBJ2-7; D perhaps matches TRBD1 (5 bases). The germline V gene encodes CDR1 SGHRS and CDR2 YFSETQ. CDR3 length equals 14 residues. In nucleotides, the CDR3 is TGCGCCAGCAGCTTGGAGGACATTTCCTACGAGCAGTGCTTC. This codes for CASSLEDISYEQCF.

The chain joins TRBV7-9 to TRBJ1-1; possible D gene TRBD1, 5 bases. The CDR3 extends over 13 amino acids. Trimming pared 5 bases from V and 4 bases from J, leaving 11 bases between. Per germline, CDR1 SEHNR and CDR2 FQNEAQ (reference sequence). This CDR3 reads CASSTTGGTEAFF. The CDR3 nucleotides are TGTGCCAGCAGCACAACCGGGGGCACTGAAGCTTTCTTT. Full variable domain (rest looked up from reference TRBV7-9 and TRBJ1-1): DTGVSQNPRHKITKRGQNVTFRCDPISEHNRLYWYRQTLGQGPEFLTYFQNEAQLEKSRLLSDRFSAERPKGSFSTLEIQRTEQGDSAMYLCASSTTGGTEAFFGQGTRLTVV.

This sequence joins TRBV19 and TRBJ1-3; D ambiguous. Germline V gene data show CDR1 as LNHDA and CDR2 as SQIVND (reference sequence). This CDR3 comprises 13 residues. V was clipped by 3 bases and J by 4 bases, with 7 bases between them. For the CDR3, the DNA is TGTGCCAGTAGTATCCGGTCCGGAAACACCATATATTTT. Protein product: CASSIRSGNTIYF. Looking up the rest from reference TRBV19 and TRBJ1-3 gives the full variable domain: DGGITQSPKYLFRKEGQNVTLSCEQNLNHDAMYWYRQDPGQGLRLIYYSQIVNDFQKGDIAEGYSVSREKKESFPLTVTSAQKNPTAFYLCASSIRSGNTIYFGEGSWLTVV.

This rearrangement joins TRBV3-1 (or the pseudogene TRBV3-2) to TRBJ2-3; TRBD2 aligns across 7 bases. Germline V CDR1 and CDR2: LGHDT, YNNKEL (reference sequence). Unmatched junction bases numbered 2, after V lost 1 base and J lost 4 bases. The CDR3 is made up of 14 amino acids. CDR3 sequence: CASSQAGGSDTQYF. CDR3 nucleotides: TGTGCCAGCAGCCAAGCCGGGGGGTCAGATACGCAGTATTTT.

This clone was detected only once. The chain uses TRBV9 and TRBJ1-2, with a tentative D call TRBD1 (6 bases). The V and J ends lost 6 bases and 8 bases respectively, with 20 bases between them. The length of the CDR3 is 14 residues. Germline values: CDR1 SGDLS, CDR2 YYNGEE. The CDR3 protein is CASNSQGQLGGYTF. CDR3 nucleotide sequence: TGTGCCAGCAACTCACAAGGACAGCTTGGCGGCTACACCTTC.

The chain couples TRBV2 to TRBJ1-2; D not resolved. The germline CDR1 and CDR2 sequences are SNHLY and FYNNEI. The CDR3 has 13 amino acids. V was shortened by 7 bases and J by 6 bases, with 15 bases between the two germline ends. CDR3 amino acids: CASKEGGIHGYTF. The CDR3 nucleotides read TGTGCCAGCAAGGAGGGCGGGATCCATGGCTACACCTTC.

This chain links TRBV15 with TRBJ1-2; D might be TRBD1 (6 bases). The CDR3 is 14 residues long. The ends were cut back, 1 base at V and 5 bases at J, with 11 bases in the middle. CDR1 is LNHNV, CDR2 YYDKDF, per germline (reference sequence). The CDR3 bases are TGTGCCACCAGCAGAGGTAACCAGGGGTATGGCTACACCTTC. Its protein product is CATSRGNQGYGYTF.

The genes are TRBV19 and TRBJ1-5; D perhaps matches TRBD1 (5 bases). The CDR3 covers 15 residues. Per the germline V gene, CDR1 is LNHDA and CDR2 is SQIVND (reference sequence). Trimming cost V 1 base and J 3 bases, with 10 bases left between them. The CDR3 reads CASSIVRTLNQPQHF. The DNA of the CDR3 is TGTGCCAGTAGTATAGTGAGGACACTCAATCAGCCCCAGCATTTT.

The genes are TRBV6-5 and TRBJ2-1; D remains ambiguous. Trimming stripped 4 bases from V and 0 bases from J, with 13 bases between. Germline V lookup: CDR1 MNHEY, CDR2 SVGAGI. The CDR3 is 16 residues long. The CDR3 bases are TGTGCCAGCAGTTCGATACGAAGGAGCTCCTACAATGAGCAGTTCTTC. As protein: CASSSIRRSSYNEQFF.

The chain employs TRBV9 and TRBJ2-7; 11 bases agree with TRBD2. The ends lost 4 bases at V and 4 bases at J; junction bases unmatched: 7. This CDR3 region has 15 residues. Germline V gene data show CDR1 as SGDLS and CDR2 as YYNGEE. This CDR3 reads CASSFSGTSGYEQYF. CDR3 bases: TGTGCCAGCAGCTTCTCCGGGACTAGCGGTTACGAGCAGTACTTC.

The chain couples TRBV20-1 to TRBJ2-1; TRBD2 might be the D (6 bases). Germline V CDR1 and CDR2: DFQATT, SNEGSKA (reference sequence). V dropped 4 bases and J dropped 7 bases, with 8 bases sitting between them. CDR3 length: 11 residues. This CDR3 reads CSATLANEQFF. Here the CDR3 DNA reads TGCAGTGCTACACTAGCAAATGAGCAGTTCTTC.

The V gene is TRBV6-5, the J gene TRBJ1-6, with a possible D match to TRBD1 (5 bases). The CDR3 has 14 residues. Per the germline V gene, CDR1 is MNHEY and CDR2 is SVGAGI. Trimming pared 7 bases from V and 13 bases from J, leaving 20 bases between. The CDR3 loop is CASTNLVQVSPLHF. The DNA of the CDR3 is TGTGCCAGCACCAACCTAGTACAGGTATCCCCCCTCCACTTT.

The chain employs TRBV5-1 and TRBJ1-1; a weak D match, TRBD1 (5 bases). CDR1 is SGHRS and CDR2 is YFSETQ in the germline V gene. Between the trimmed V and J ends, which lost 3 bases and 0 bases, there was a span of 6 bases. The CDR3 loop spans 13 amino acids. In DNA, the CDR3 is TGCGCCAGCAGCTCGACAGTGAACACTGAAGCTTTCTTT. Translating gives CASSSTVNTEAFF.

The rearrangement uses TRBV7-9 and TRBJ2-7, with TRBD2 as a possible D gene (7 bases). The CDR3 runs 15 residues. Trimming shortened V by 5 bases and J by 6 bases, and 20 bases separated the two germline ends. CDR1 and CDR2 (germline): SEHNR, FQNEAQ (reference sequence). CDR3 sequence reads: CASSLVRGAAGEQYF. The CDR3, as DNA: TGTGCCAGCAGCCTAGTCCGGGGGGCGGCGGGCGAGCAGTACTTC.

The rearrangement joins TRBV10-3 to TRBJ1-6; 8 bases are a match to TRBD1. V was pared by 6 bases and J by 5 bases, with 9 bases of the junction left unmatched. The CDR3 is made up of 16 amino acids. Per germline, CDR1 ENHRY and CDR2 SYGVKD. The CDR3 DNA follows: TGTGCCATCAGGCCCATCCGGGACAGGAATAATTCACCCCTCCACTTT. It codes for CAIRPIRDRNNSPLHF.

The rearrangement uses TRBV5-6 and TRBJ2-7; TRBD2 agrees at 9 bases. From germline, CDR1 is SGHDT and CDR2 YYEEEE. The CDR3 totals 16 residues. With V trimmed by 3 bases and J by 7 bases, 14 bases remained unmatched. The DNA for the CDR3 is TGTGCCAGCAGCTACACAGGAGGCGGGAGGGCCGAAGAGCAGTACTTC. This gives the protein CASSYTGGGRAEEQYF.

V gene TRBV30 combines with J gene TRBJ2-7; D ambiguous. The V and J ends lost 5 bases and 4 bases respectively, with 12 bases between them. The CDR3 has 12 residues. Germline V lookup: CDR1 GTSNPN, CDR2 SVGIG (reference sequence). The CDR3, as DNA: TGTGCCTGGGCTCCAGGTCCGTACGAGCAGTACTTC. Its translation: CAWAPGPYEQYF.

J is TRBJ1-4 and V is TRBV2, with TRBD1 as a possible D gene (6 bases). CDR1 SNHLY and CDR2 FYNNEI come from the germline V gene. Trimming removed 6 bases from V and 1 base from J, with 12 bases in between. The CDR3 contains 15 residues. The CDR3 loop reads CASRKTGRTNEKLFF. The CDR3 DNA reads TGTGCCAGCAGGAAGACAGGCAGAACTAATGAAAAACTGTTTTTT.

This clone was counted many times. The rearrangement uses TRBV9 and TRBJ2-7; 10 bases are shared with TRBD1. The CDR3 contains 14 residues. Per germline, CDR1 SGDLS and CDR2 YYNGEE. The junction had 6 bases not matched to a gene; V was cut back by 6 bases and J by 3 bases. The CDR3 reads CASNPTGGHYEQYF. The CDR3 nucleotides are TGTGCCAGCAACCCGACAGGGGGCCACTACGAGCAGTACTTC.

The chain combines TRBV12-3 or TRBV12-4 with TRBJ2-1; 12 nucleotides match TRBD2. The CDR3 totals 13 residues. J gave up 10 bases and V 6 bases, and 4 bases lay outside the gene matches. In DNA, the CDR3 is TGTGCCAGCAGGACTAGCGGGGGCTACGAGCAGTTCTTC. It yields the protein CASRTSGGYEQFF.

The table lists this clone with a few counts. The chain recombines TRBV20-1 with TRBJ2-3; D is unclear. The CDR3 runs 13 residues. CDR1 DFQATT and CDR2 SNEGSKA come from the germline V gene (reference sequence). The V and J ends lost 3 bases and 2 bases respectively, with 9 bases between them. The CDR3, as DNA: TGCAGTGCTAGTAGTGACAACACAGATACGCAGTATTTT. Translating it yields CSASSDNTDTQYF.

This sequence joins TRBV4-2 and TRBJ1-2; D remains ambiguous. Germline values: CDR1 LGHNA, CDR2 YNFKEQ. Trimming shortened V by 0 bases and J by 8 bases, and 13 bases separated the two germline ends. The CDR3 loop spans 14 amino acids. The DNA of the CDR3 is TGTGCCAGCAGCCAAGACGCAGCGGTCTGGGGCTACACCTTC. Encoded protein: CASSQDAAVWGYTF.

J is TRBJ2-1 and V is TRBV3-1 (or the pseudogene TRBV3-2); 7 bases are a match to TRBD1. The V and J ends lost 4 bases and 10 bases, in that order; junction bases with no gene match: 7. Germline V gene data show CDR1 as LGHDT and CDR2 as YNNKEL (reference sequence). The CDR3 loop spans 13 amino acids. The CDR3 nucleotides read TGTGCCAGCAGCCCGACAGGGTTCGGAGAGCAGTTCTTC. It translates to CASSPTGFGEQFF.

The chain has TRBV5-4 and TRBJ2-5; TRBD1 agrees at 9 bases. V lost 2 bases and J lost 4; bases outside the gene matches: 6. CDR1 and CDR2 (germline): SGHNT, YYREEE (reference sequence). The CDR3 is 15 amino acids. The CDR3 region is CASSFPGQGRETQYF. CDR3 DNA sequence: TGTGCCAGCAGCTTTCCGGGACAGGGAAGAGAGACCCAGTACTTC.

The rearrangement joins TRBV7-2 to TRBJ2-7; 9 bases align to TRBD1. The CDR3 contains 15 residues. From germline, CDR1 is SGHTA and CDR2 FQGNSA. After removal of 5 bases from V and 7 bases from J, the junction contained 12 bases not matched to a gene. CDR3 sequence (DNA): TGTGCCAGCAGCAATCCCCATGGGACAGGGCATGAGCAGTACTTC. Amino acids: CASSNPHGTGHEQYF.